This entry concerns a single TCR beta chain. What it binds is not known. This specimen comes from a study of beta chain features in type 1 diabetes. Across the whole study: The patient and healthy donor groups were comparable for age, gender and cell yields.

Sequencing targeted expressed TCRB transcripts, as all isolated RNA had been reverse transcribed. TCRdb's copy holds only in-frame clones and misses some; the assay was immunoSEQ multiplex PCR. Of 900,000 or so clones listed, roughly 17% are singletons. Germline CDR1 is MNHNY and CDR2 is SVGAGI (reference sequence). V dropped 7 bases and J dropped 3; count of bases not matched to a gene: 3. CDR3 size: 12 residues. Sort purity for all populations was recorded as exceeding 98%. Whole-study results and caveats: In all four CD4+ subsets, TCRB CDR3 length was significantly, moderately reduced in type 1 diabetes. Among type 1 diabetes patients, VDJ junctions had fewer insertions and more deletions.

The receptor was isolated from a woman between 18 and 29 years old in good health. Sequenced: naive CD4+ T cells from blood. V gene TRBV6-6 combines with J gene TRBJ2-7, with TRBD1 matching over 7 bases. In DNA, the CDR3 is TGTGCCAGCAATACAGGGGTCTACGAGCAGTACTTC. Protein sequence: CASNTGVYEQYF.